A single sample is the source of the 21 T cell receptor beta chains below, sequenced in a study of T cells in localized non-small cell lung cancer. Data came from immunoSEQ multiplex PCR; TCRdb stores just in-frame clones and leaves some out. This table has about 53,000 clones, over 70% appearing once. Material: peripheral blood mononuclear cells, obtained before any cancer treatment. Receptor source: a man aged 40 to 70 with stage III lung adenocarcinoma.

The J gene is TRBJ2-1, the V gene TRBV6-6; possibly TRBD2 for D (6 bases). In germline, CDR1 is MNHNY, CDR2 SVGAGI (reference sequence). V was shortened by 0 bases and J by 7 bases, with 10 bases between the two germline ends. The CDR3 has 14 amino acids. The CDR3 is CASSYSSGGNEQFF. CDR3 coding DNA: TGTGCCAGCAGTTACTCATCCGGAGGGAATGAGCAGTTCTTC.

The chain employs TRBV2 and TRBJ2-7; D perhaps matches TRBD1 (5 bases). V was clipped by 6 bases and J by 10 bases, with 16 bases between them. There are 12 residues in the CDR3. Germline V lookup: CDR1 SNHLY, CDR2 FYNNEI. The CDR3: CASRKDNPEQYF. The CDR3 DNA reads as TGTGCCAGCAGGAAGGACAACCCGGAACAGTACTTC.

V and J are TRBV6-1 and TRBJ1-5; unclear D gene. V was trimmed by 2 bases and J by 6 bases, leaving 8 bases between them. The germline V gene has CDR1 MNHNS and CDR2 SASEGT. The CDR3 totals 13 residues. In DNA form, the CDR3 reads TGTGCCAGCAGTGAACACGTGGGTCAGCCCCAGCATTTT. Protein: CASSEHVGQPQHF.

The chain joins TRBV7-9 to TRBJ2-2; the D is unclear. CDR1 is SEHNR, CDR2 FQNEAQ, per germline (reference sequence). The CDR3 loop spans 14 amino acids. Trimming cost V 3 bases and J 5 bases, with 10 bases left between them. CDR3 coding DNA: TGTGCCAGCAGCTTGGCCCATAGTACCGGGGAGCTGTTTTTT. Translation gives CASSLAHSTGELFF.

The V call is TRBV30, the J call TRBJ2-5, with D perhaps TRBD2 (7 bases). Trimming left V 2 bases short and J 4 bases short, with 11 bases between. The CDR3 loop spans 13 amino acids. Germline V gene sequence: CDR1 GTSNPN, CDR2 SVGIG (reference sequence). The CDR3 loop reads CAWSRGGSETQYF. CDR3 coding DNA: TGTGCCTGGAGTAGGGGGGGCTCAGAGACCCAGTACTTC.

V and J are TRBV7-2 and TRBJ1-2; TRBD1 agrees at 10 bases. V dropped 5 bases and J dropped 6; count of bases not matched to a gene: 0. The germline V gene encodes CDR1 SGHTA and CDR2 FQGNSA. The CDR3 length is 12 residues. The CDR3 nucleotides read TGTGCCAGCAGCGGGACAGGGGATGGCTACACCTTC. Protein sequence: CASSGTGDGYTF. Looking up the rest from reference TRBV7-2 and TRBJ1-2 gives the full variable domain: GAGVSQSPSNKVTEKGKDVELRCDPISGHTALYWYRQSLGQGLEFLIYFQGNSAPDKSGLPSDRFSAERTGGSVSTLTIQRTQQEDSAVYLCASSGTGDGYTFGSGTRLTVV.

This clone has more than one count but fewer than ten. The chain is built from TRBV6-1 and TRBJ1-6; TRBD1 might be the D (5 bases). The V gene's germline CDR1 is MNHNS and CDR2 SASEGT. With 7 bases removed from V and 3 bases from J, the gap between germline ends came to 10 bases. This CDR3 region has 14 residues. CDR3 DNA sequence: TGTGCCAGCACCCCGGGGGGCTATAATTCACCCCTCCACTTT. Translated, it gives CASTPGGYNSPLHF.

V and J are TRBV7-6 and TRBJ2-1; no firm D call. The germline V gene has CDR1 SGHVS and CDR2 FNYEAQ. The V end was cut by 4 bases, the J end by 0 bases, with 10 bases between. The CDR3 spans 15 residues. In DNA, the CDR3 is TGTGCCAGCAGCTCACCTGAAGGCTCCTACAATGAGCAGTTCTTC. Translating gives CASSSPEGSYNEQFF.

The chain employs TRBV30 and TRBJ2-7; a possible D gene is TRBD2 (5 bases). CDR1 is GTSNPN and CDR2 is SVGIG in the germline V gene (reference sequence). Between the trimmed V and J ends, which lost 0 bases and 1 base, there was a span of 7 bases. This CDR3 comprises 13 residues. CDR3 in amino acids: CAWSVGGSYEQYF. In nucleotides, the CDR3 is TGTGCCTGGAGTGTAGGCGGGTCCTACGAGCAGTACTTC.

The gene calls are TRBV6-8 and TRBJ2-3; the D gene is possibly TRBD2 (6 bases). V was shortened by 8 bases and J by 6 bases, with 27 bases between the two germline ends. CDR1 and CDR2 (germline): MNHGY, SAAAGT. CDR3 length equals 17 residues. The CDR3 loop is CASRIVDPQRVWDTQYF. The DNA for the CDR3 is TGTGCCAGCCGAATTGTGGACCCCCAGCGGGTGTGGGATACGCAGTATTTT.

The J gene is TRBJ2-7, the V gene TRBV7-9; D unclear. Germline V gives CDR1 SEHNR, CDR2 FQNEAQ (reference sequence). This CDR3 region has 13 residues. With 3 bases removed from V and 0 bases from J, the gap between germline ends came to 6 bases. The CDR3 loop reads CASSFYSSYEQYF. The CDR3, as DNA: TGTGCCAGCAGCTTTTACAGCTCCTACGAGCAGTACTTC.

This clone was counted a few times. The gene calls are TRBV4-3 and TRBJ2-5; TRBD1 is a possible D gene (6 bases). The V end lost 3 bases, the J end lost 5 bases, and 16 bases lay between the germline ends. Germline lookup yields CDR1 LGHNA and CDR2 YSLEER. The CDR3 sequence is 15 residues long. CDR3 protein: CASSQDRGQWETQYF. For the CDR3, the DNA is TGCGCCAGCAGCCAGGATCGTGGACAGTGGGAGACCCAGTACTTC.

The DNA of the CDR3 is TGTGCCAGCAGGACGGGGCTCCTCGGCAGCACTGAAGCTTTCTTT. Its protein is CASRTGLLGSTEAFF. The chain has TRBV2 and TRBJ1-1; D might be TRBD1 (5 bases). V dropped 6 bases and J dropped 4 bases, with 18 bases sitting between them. CDR3 size: 15 residues. Germline V lookup: CDR1 SNHLY, CDR2 FYNNEI.

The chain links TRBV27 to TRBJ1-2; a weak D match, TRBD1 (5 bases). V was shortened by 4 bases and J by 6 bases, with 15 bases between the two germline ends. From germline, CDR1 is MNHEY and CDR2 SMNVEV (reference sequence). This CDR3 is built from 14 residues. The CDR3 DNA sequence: TGTGCCAGCAGTTCCCCCAGGGCTTCGGATGGCTACACCTTC. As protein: CASSSPRASDGYTF.

The CDR3 region is CASSPPSYNEQFF. The DNA of the CDR3 is TGTGCCAGCTCACCACCCTCATACAATGAGCAGTTCTTC. The chain carries TRBV18 and TRBJ2-1; D gene unclear. The CDR3 spans 13 residues. Per germline, CDR1 KGHSH and CDR2 LQKENI. V shed 0 bases and J shed 4 bases, with 4 bases lying between them.

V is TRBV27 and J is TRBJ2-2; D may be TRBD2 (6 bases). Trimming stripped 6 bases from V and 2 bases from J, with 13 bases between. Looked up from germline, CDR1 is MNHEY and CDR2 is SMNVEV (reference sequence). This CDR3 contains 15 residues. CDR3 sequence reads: CASREAGSNTGELFF. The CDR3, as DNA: TGTGCCAGCAGGGAGGCGGGGAGTAACACCGGGGAGCTGTTTTTT.

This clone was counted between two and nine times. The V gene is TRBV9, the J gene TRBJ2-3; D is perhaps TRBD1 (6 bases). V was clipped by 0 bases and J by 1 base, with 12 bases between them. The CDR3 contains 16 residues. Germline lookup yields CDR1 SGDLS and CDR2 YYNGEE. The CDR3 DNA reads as TGTGCCAGCAGCGTAGAAGCCAGGGGAGGCACAGATACGCAGTATTTT. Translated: CASSVEARGGTDTQYF.

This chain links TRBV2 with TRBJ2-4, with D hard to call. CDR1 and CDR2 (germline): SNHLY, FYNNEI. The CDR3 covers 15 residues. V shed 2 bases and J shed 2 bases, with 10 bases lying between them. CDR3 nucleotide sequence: TGTGCCAGCAGTGAATCGGGCCGGTCCAAAAACATTCAGTACTTC. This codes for CASSESGRSKNIQYF. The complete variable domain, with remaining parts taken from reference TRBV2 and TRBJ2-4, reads EPEVTQTPSHQVTQMGQEVILRCVPISNHLYFYWYRQILGQKVEFLVSFYNNEISEKSEIFDDQFSVERPDGSNFTLKIRSTKLEDSAMYFCASSESGRSKNIQYFGAGTRLSVL.

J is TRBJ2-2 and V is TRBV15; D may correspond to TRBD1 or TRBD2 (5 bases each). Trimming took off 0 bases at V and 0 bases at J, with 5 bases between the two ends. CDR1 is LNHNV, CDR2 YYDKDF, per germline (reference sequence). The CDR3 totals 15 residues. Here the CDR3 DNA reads TGTGCCACCAGCAGAGAGGGACCGAACACCGGGGAGCTGTTTTTT. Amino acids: CATSREGPNTGELFF.

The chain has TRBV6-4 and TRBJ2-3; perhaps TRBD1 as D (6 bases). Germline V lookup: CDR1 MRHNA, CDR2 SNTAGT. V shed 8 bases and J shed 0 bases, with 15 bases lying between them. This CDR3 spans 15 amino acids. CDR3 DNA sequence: TGTGCCAGCCGTTCGGACAGCGGCAGCACAGATACGCAGTATTTT. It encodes CASRSDSGSTDTQYF.

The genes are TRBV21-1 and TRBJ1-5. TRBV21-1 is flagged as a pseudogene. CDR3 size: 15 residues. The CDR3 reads CASSKVMGEDQPQHF. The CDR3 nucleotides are TGTGCCAGCAGCAAAGTGATGGGGGAGGACCAGCCCCAGCATTTT.